This T cell receptor (beta chain) was captured by sequencing in a study of blood T cell repertoires in COVID-19. Background on the study: Some COVID-19 samples were acute and others convalescent; all came from the United States, Italy and Spain. The analysed material was cDNA or gDNA that came from T cells, B-cell-depleted T cells, or PBMCs.

This clone was seen once. Germline CDR1 and CDR2: LGHDT and YNNKEL (reference sequence). Trimming shortened V by 2 bases and J by 8 bases, and 9 bases separated the two germline ends. The CDR3 runs to 12 residues. Per the authors' pipeline: Reference gene primer amplification gave estimated nucleated cell counts. TCRdb's copy holds only in-frame clones and misses some; the assay was immunoSEQ multiplex PCR. V and J calls and clone size are those listed in that table; D and trimming were worked out from the DNA. The sample consists of 45,000 to 50,000 clones, over 80% of them appearing once. The sequenced sample consisted of peripheral blood. The sequence was obtained from a middle-aged man with acute or convalescent COVID-19. The J gene is TRBJ1-2, the V gene TRBV3-1 (or the pseudogene TRBV3-2); D gene ambiguous. The CDR3 region is CASSQLSQGYTF. As DNA, the CDR3 is TGTGCCAGCAGCCAATTATCGCAGGGCTACACCTTC.